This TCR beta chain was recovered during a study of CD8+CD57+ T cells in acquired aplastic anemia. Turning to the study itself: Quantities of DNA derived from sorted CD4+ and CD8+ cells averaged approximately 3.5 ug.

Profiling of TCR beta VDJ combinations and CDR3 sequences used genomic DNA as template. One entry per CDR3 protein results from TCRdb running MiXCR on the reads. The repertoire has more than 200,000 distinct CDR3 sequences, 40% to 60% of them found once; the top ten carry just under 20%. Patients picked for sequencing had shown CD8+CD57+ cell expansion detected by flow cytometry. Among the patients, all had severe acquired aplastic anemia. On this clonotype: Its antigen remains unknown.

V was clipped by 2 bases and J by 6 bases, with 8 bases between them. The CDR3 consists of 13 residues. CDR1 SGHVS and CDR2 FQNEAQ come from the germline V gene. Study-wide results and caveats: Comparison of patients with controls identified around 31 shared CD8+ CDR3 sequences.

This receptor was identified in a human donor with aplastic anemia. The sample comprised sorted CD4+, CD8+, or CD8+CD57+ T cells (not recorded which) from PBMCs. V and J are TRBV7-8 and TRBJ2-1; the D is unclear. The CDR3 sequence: CASSLLVINEQFF. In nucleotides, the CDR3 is TGTGCCAGCAGCTTACTGGTTATCAATGAGCAGTTCTTC.